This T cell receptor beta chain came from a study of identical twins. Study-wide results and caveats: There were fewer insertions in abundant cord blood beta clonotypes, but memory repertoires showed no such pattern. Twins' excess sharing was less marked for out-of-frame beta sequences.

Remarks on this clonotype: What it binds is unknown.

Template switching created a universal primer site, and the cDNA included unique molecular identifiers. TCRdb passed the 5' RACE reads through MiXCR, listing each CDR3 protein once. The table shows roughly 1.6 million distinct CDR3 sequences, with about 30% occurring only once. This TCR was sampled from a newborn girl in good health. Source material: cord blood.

The CDR3 DNA sequence: TGTGCCAGCAGTTACCGGGGCGCAGGGTCACCCCTCCACTTT. It translates to CASSYRGAGSPLHF. V and J are TRBV12-3 or TRBV12-4 and TRBJ1-6; D perhaps matches TRBD1 (5 bases). V was pared by 4 bases and J by 10 bases, with 14 bases between. The CDR3 consists of 14 residues.